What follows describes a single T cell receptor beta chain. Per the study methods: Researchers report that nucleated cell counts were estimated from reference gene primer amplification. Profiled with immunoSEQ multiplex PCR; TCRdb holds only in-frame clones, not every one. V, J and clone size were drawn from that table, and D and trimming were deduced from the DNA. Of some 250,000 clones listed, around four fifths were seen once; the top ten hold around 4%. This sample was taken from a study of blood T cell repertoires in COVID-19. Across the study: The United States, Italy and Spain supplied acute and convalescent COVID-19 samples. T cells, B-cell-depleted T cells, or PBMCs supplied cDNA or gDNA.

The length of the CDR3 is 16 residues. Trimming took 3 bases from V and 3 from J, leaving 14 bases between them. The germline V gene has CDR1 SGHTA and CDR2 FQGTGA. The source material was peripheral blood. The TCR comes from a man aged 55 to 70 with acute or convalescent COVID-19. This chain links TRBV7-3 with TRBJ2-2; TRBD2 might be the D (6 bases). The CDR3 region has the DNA TGTGCCAGCAGCTTCTCCGGGACTGGCTACACCGGGGAGCTGTTTTTT. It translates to CASSFSGTGYTGELFF.